The rows below give T cell receptor beta chains drawn from one sample of a study of graft-versus-host responses after intestinal transplantation. Produced via immunoSEQ multiplex PCR; TCRdb's table is partial and in-frame only. The top ten hold roughly 18% of the sample, which has approximately 37,000 clones, 75% to 90% seen once. The sequenced sample was ileum tissue, obtained 200 to 210 days after intestinal transplant. The receptors shown here come from a human patient who received an intestinal transplant, so some T cells may come from the graft donor. CDR3s include the opening cysteine and the closing phenylalanine or tryptophan. Each record gives: CDR3 DNA, CDR3 protein, V gene, D gene, clone size, J gene. D genes are given only for firm matches. Not every row has a clone size; where given, it reads once, few, many or a size class.

TGCGCCAGCAGCTTGGGACTAGCGGGAGAGGGGCAGTACTTC CASSLGLAGEGQYF TRBV5-1 TRBD2 . TRBJ2-7
TGTGCCAGCAGGTTAGGGGCCAACACTGGAAACACCATATATTTT CASRLGANTGNTIYF TRBV7-9 . . TRBJ1-3
TGTGCCAGCAGTTTCGGTGGGAGGGCCAACTACGAGCAGTACTTC CASSFGGRANYEQYF TRBV28 TRBD2 . TRBJ2-7
TGTGCCTGGAGTGTAAGGGGGGCCCCACAAGAGACCCAGTACTTC CAWSVRGAPQETQYF TRBV30 . . TRBJ2-5
TGTGCCAGCAGCTTAGGGACTAGCGGCTCCTACAATGAGCAGTTCTTC CASSLGTSGSYNEQFF TRBV7-6 TRBD2 . TRBJ2-1
TGTGCTAGTGGTTTGGAAAAACAGGGGGGATGGGTTAACTATGGCTACACCTTC CASGLEKQGGWVNYGYTF TRBV12-5 TRBD1 . TRBJ1-2
TGTGCCAGCAGTTTGTACAGGGGCACAGATACGCAGTATTTT CASSLYRGTDTQYF TRBV27 . . TRBJ2-3
TGTGCCAGCAGTTACTCGGGCGAAAACATTCAGTACTTC CASSYSGENIQYF TRBV6-6 . . TRBJ2-4
TGCAGCCTTCATACAGGGGACCAAGAGACCCAGTACTTC CSLHTGDQETQYF TRBV29-1 TRBD1 once TRBJ2-5
TGTGCCAGCAGTCGCACAGGGGCAGATACGCAGTATTTT CASSRTGADTQYF TRBV7-2 TRBD1 . TRBJ2-3
TGTGCCAGCAGTTGGGGAGCGGGAGAGAAGGAGACCCAGTACTTC CASSWGAGEKETQYF TRBV6-5 TRBD2 once TRBJ2-5
TGTGCCAGCAGCTTGTCCGGGGCTGGAAACACCATATATTTT CASSLSGAGNTIYF TRBV5-6 . . TRBJ1-3
TGTGCCAGCAGCTTTCGCCCGGGCTCCTACGAGCAGTACTTC CASSFRPGSYEQYF TRBV5-5 . . TRBJ2-7
TGCGCCAGCAGCTTGGCTAGCGGGAGTGATACGCAGTATTTT CASSLASGSDTQYF TRBV5-1 TRBD2 . TRBJ2-3
TGTGCCAGCCGGGGCGGGTGGGGCACAGATACGCAGTATTTT CASRGGWGTDTQYF TRBV7-9 . . TRBJ2-3
TGTGCCAGCAGTTTATGGGCTTCGAACAGCTACACCTTC CASSLWASNSYTF TRBV28 . once TRBJ1-2
TGCGCCAGCAGCTTGGCGCCAGGGCAGGGTGAAGCTTTCTTT CASSLAPGQGEAFF TRBV5-1 . . TRBJ1-1
TGCGCCAGCAGCCAAGGAGAGGACAGGTTGTACGAGCAGTACTTC CASSQGEDRLYEQYF TRBV4-1 TRBD1 . TRBJ2-7
TGTGCCAGCAGCCCGCAGACAGGGCACTCCTCGTACGAGCAGTACTTC CASSPQTGHSSYEQYF TRBV7-9 TRBD1 . TRBJ2-7
TGTGCCAGCACCCCGGGACAGGGGCGTCGAGAGACCCAGTACTTC CASTPGQGRRETQYF TRBV27 TRBD1 few TRBJ2-5
TGCGCCAGCAGCGGGGGGACTAGCGGGTTACAAGAGACCCAGTACTTC CASSGGTSGLQETQYF TRBV5-1 TRBD2 . TRBJ2-5
TGCGCCAGCAGCGATAGGAAGGGGGCCCGAGATACGCAGTATTTT CASSDRKGARDTQYF TRBV10-2 TRBD1 . TRBJ2-3
TGTGCCAGCAGCTTAGGGACTAGCGGTTTCGAGACCCAGTACTTC CASSLGTSGFETQYF TRBV7-3 TRBD2 . TRBJ2-5
TGTGCCATCCCGGGACCCCTGGGCCATGAGCAGTTCTTC CAIPGPLGHEQFF TRBV6-1 . once TRBJ2-1
TGTGCCAGCAGCTTCTTGGGACTAGCAAAAGATACGCAGTATTTT CASSFLGLAKDTQYF TRBV7-6 TRBD2 . TRBJ2-3
TGTGCCAGCAGCGTAGGGCTCCAAGAGACCCAGTACTTC CASSVGLQETQYF TRBV9 . . TRBJ2-5
TGCGCCAGCAGGCTACAGGGGGACGGCTATGGCTACACCTTC CASRLQGDGYGYTF TRBV5-1 TRBD1 . TRBJ1-2
TGTGCCAGCTACCCCGGGACACAACTCGGTGAAAAACTGTTTTTT CASYPGTQLGEKLFF TRBV28 . once TRBJ1-4
TGTGCCACCAGCAGAGGGGGGTCGGGGAGAGGTGAATACTTC CATSRGGSGRGEYF TRBV15 . . TRBJ2-4
TGTGCCAGCAGCTTAACAGGACAGGGAACCGGGGAGCTGTTTTTT CASSLTGQGTGELFF TRBV7-8 TRBD1 few TRBJ2-2
TGCGCCAGCAGCTTGGGACAGGGGTCTTCCTCCTACGAGCAGTACTTC CASSLGQGSSSYEQYF TRBV5-1 TRBD1 . TRBJ2-7
TGTGCCAGCAGTTCACAGGGGGCGCGGTCCTACAATGAGCAGTTCTTC CASSSQGARSYNEQFF TRBV28 TRBD1 . TRBJ2-1
TGCGCCAGCAGTGGACGGACAGGGGGCTCGGAGACCCAGTACTTC CASSGRTGGSETQYF TRBV10-1 TRBD1 . TRBJ2-5
TGTGCCAGCAGTCCTACCGGGACAGCGAATAATTCACCCCTCCACTTT CASSPTGTANNSPLHF TRBV5-5 TRBD1 . TRBJ1-6
TGTGCCAGCAGCCAAGGGGTGGGGACTAGCGGGCAAAATGAGCAGTTCTTC CASSQGVGTSGQNEQFF TRBV4-2 TRBD2 . TRBJ2-1
TGCGCCAGCAGCTTGGACATCACTAATGAAAAACTGTTTTTT CASSLDITNEKLFF TRBV5-1 . . TRBJ1-4
TGTGCCAGCAGCTTATTAGGCAGGGGGCGAGAGACCCAGTACTTC CASSLLGRGRETQYF TRBV7-2 TRBD1 few TRBJ2-5
TGTGCCAGCAGCTTAACCATCAGGAACTACGAGCAGTACTTC CASSLTIRNYEQYF TRBV11-2 . . TRBJ2-7
TGTGCCAGCTCACCCGGGGACAGGACATACGAGCAGTACTTC CASSPGDRTYEQYF TRBV18 TRBD1 . TRBJ2-7
TGTGCCAGCAGTGCGGTTAGCCCCGCCTACAATGAGCAGTTCTTC CASSAVSPAYNEQFF TRBV27 . . TRBJ2-1
TGTGCCAGCAGCCGGGGGGGGGCAAGGACTGAAGCTTTCTTT CASSRGGARTEAFF TRBV4-2 . . TRBJ1-1
TGCGCCAGCAGCCTCCGGGGGAGTGCCGAGCAGTACTTC CASSLRGSAEQYF TRBV4-1 . . TRBJ2-7
TGCGCCAGCACTCTTGGGGACAGCCGTAATGAAAAACTGTTTTTT CASTLGDSRNEKLFF TRBV5-1 TRBD1 . TRBJ1-4
TGTGCCAGCAGCTGGGCTAGCGGGGTCGCAGATACGCAGTATTTT CASSWASGVADTQYF TRBV7-2 TRBD2 . TRBJ2-3
TGTGCCAGCAGCGCCAACTCCTACGAGCAGTACTTC CASSANSYEQYF TRBV7-8 . . TRBJ2-7
TGTGCCAGCAGCTCTTTCCAGGGGTCGGAAAAACTGTTTTTT CASSSFQGSEKLFF TRBV7-9 . once TRBJ1-4
TGTGCCAGCAGTTTCCGTCCAACTAGCAATCAGCCCCAGCATTTT CASSFRPTSNQPQHF TRBV28 . . TRBJ1-5
TGTGCCAGTAGCCTCGACAGCTCCTACGAGCAGTACTTC CASSLDSSYEQYF TRBV19 . . TRBJ2-7
TGCGCCAGCAGCCAAGAATCCAGGTCGGGACAAACAGATACGCAGTATTTT CASSQESRSGQTDTQYF TRBV4-1 . . TRBJ2-3
TGCGCCAGCAGCCAGGGCCTAGCGCACCACGGGGATACGCAGTATTTT CASSQGLAHHGDTQYF TRBV4-1 . . TRBJ2-3
TGCGCCAGCAGCTTGGGGGGGCAGGCCAGCAATCAGCCCCAGCATTTT CASSLGGQASNQPQHF TRBV5-1 . . TRBJ1-5
TGTGCCAGCAGTTACTCGTTCCAGGGTAACTATGGCTACACCTTC CASSYSFQGNYGYTF TRBV6-5 . . TRBJ1-2
TGCAGCGTAGCCCGGCCGCAGTCCTACGAGCAGTACTTC CSVARPQSYEQYF TRBV29-1 . . TRBJ2-7
TGTGCCAGCAGTCGCGGGGGACTCTTCTACAATGAGCAGTTCTTC CASSRGGLFYNEQFF TRBV27 TRBD2 . TRBJ2-1